These T cell receptor beta chains were read from a single sample in a study of cytomegalovirus exposure and HLA in healthy donors. The repertoire was sequenced with immunoSEQ multiplex PCR; TCRdb's copy has only in-frame clones and lacks some. The sample includes tens of thousands of clones, about four fifths of them seen just once. The specimen sequenced was PBMCs. The receptors here all came from a woman aged 18-29 years in good health and CMV-seropositive. The CDR3 runs from the conserved cysteine through the conserved F or W. A D gene is named only where the DNA matches it firmly. Part of the rows lack a size; the others show once, few, many or a class for expanded clones.

size: few
D: TRBD1
J: TRBJ1-5
V: TRBV2
DNA: TGTGCCAGCAGGCCGACAGGGGGAGGTCAGCCCCAGCATTTT
CDR3: CASRPTGGGQPQHF

size: -
D: TRBD2
J: TRBJ2-7
V: TRBV6-5
DNA: TGTGCCAGCAGTTATAGCGGGAGTAGCTCCTACGAGCAGTACTTC
CDR3: CASSYSGSSSYEQYF

size: few
D: TRBD1
J: TRBJ1-1
V: TRBV2
DNA: TGTGCCAGCAGTGGACAGGGCAACACTGAAGCTTTCTTT
CDR3: CASSGQGNTEAFF

size: -
D: TRBD2
J: TRBJ2-2
V: TRBV4-2
DNA: TGTGCCAGCAGCCTTTACGGGACTAGCGGGGGGGATGAGCTGTTTTTT
CDR3: CASSLYGTSGGDELFF

size: -
D: -
J: TRBJ2-1
V: TRBV6-5
DNA: TGTGCCAGCAGTTATCGGGAGCCCTGGGACAATGAGCAGTTCTTC
CDR3: CASSYREPWDNEQFF

size: -
D: -
J: TRBJ2-7
V: TRBV28
DNA: TGTGCCAGCGTGCGGGGTCCCACCGAGCAGTACTTC
CDR3: CASVRGPTEQYF

size: -
D: TRBD1
J: TRBJ2-1
V: TRBV5-4
DNA: TGTGCCAGCAGCTCTAGGGGGCCCTACAATGAGCAGTTCTTC
CDR3: CASSSRGPYNEQFF

size: -
D: -
J: TRBJ1-6
V: TRBV7-6
DNA: TGTGCCAGCAGCCCGGACCAGGGGTCGAGGTCACCCCTCCACTTT
CDR3: CASSPDQGSRSPLHF

size: -
D: -
J: TRBJ1-4
V: TRBV5-1
DNA: TGCGCCAGCAGCTCCGGCGGGGGAAGTGCTGAAAAACTGTTTTTT
CDR3: CASSSGGGSAEKLFF

size: -
D: TRBD1
J: TRBJ1-4
V: TRBV6-1
DNA: TGTGCCAGCAGTGGAGGGACAGCTGAAAAACTGTTTTTT
CDR3: CASSGGTAEKLFF

size: -
D: TRBD1
J: TRBJ1-4
V: TRBV7-9
DNA: TGTGCCAGCAGCCCGCGGGACAGAACTAATGAAAAACTGTTTTTT
CDR3: CASSPRDRTNEKLFF

size: -
D: TRBD2
J: TRBJ2-3
V: TRBV4-1
DNA: TGCGCCAGCAGGGTACTAGCGGGAGGGGACACAGATACGCAGTATTTT
CDR3: CASRVLAGGDTDTQYF

size: -
D: -
J: TRBJ1-1
V: TRBV2
DNA: TGTGCCAGCAGTGAAATCGTCGGGGTGGGGGGCACTGAAGCTTTCTTT
CDR3: CASSEIVGVGGTEAFF

size: -
D: -
J: TRBJ1-5
V: TRBV29-1
DNA: TGCAGCGCCCAGGATAGCAATCAGCCCCAGCATTTT
CDR3: CSAQDSNQPQHF

size: -
D: TRBD1
J: TRBJ1-1
V: TRBV7-8
DNA: TGTGCCAGCAGCTTATCAAGGACAGGGCTGAACACTGAAGCTTTCTTT
CDR3: CASSLSRTGLNTEAFF

size: -
D: -
J: TRBJ1-5
V: TRBV7-9
DNA: TGTGCCAGCAGCTTAGCGAGTTCCAGGTTGCCCCAGCATTTT
CDR3: CASSLASSRLPQHF

size: -
D: -
J: TRBJ1-2
V: TRBV19
DNA: TGTGCCAGTAGTAACAATGCACACTATGGCTACACCTTC
CDR3: CASSNNAHYGYTF

size: -
D: TRBD1
J: TRBJ1-3
V: TRBV28
DNA: TGTGCCAGCAGTTTAATTTCAGGGGGTTCAGGAAACACCATATATTTT
CDR3: CASSLISGGSGNTIYF

size: -
D: TRBD1
J: TRBJ2-6
V: TRBV5-1
DNA: TGCGCCAGCAGCTGGGGACAGATCTCTGGGGCCAACGTCCTGACTTTC
CDR3: CASSWGQISGANVLTF

size: -
D: -
J: TRBJ1-5
V: TRBV28
DNA: TGTGCCAGCAGGCTACCAGGGAAGGTATCCATTTATAGCAATCAGCCCCAGCATTTT
CDR3: CASRLPGKVSIYSNQPQHF

size: -
D: TRBD1
J: TRBJ2-7
V: TRBV4-1
DNA: TGCGCCAGCAGCCAAAGGGGGCTGGACGAGCAGTACTTC
CDR3: CASSQRGLDEQYF

size: -
D: -
J: TRBJ1-4
V: TRBV2
DNA: TGTGCCAGCAACAGCTTGTCGAATGAAAAACTGTTTTTT
CDR3: CASNSLSNEKLFF

size: -
D: -
J: TRBJ1-4
V: TRBV29-1
DNA: TGCAGCGTTAGGACAACAACTAATGAAAAACTGTTTTTT
CDR3: CSVRTTTNEKLFF

size: -
D: -
J: TRBJ1-5
V: TRBV6-5
DNA: TGTGCCAGCAGTTACTCGAAAAGTCCCTTAGATTCGCCCCAGCATTTT
CDR3: CASSYSKSPLDSPQHF

size: -
D: TRBD1
J: TRBJ2-5
V: TRBV18
DNA: TGTGCCAGCTCACGAGGACAGGGAGAGACCCAGTACTTC
CDR3: CASSRGQGETQYF

size: -
D: -
J: TRBJ1-2
V: TRBV6-1
DNA: TGTGCCATCCGACGGGCTACAGGGAACTATGGCTACACCTTC
CDR3: CAIRRATGNYGYTF

size: -
D: TRBD1
J: TRBJ2-1
V: TRBV9
DNA: TGTGCCAGCAGCGGAAAGACAGGGGGCTCCTACAATGAGCAGTTCTTC
CDR3: CASSGKTGGSYNEQFF

size: -
D: -
J: TRBJ2-2
V: TRBV14
DNA: TGTGCCAGCAGCCAGCGAGGGAGCAGAGGGAGGCAGGTGCTGTTTTTT
CDR3: CASSQRGSRGRQVLFF

size: -
D: TRBD2
J: TRBJ2-7
V: TRBV25-1
DNA: TGTGCCAGCAGTGGGGGACTAGCGGTGAGCTCCTACGAGCAGTACTTC
CDR3: CASSGGLAVSSYEQYF

size: -
D: TRBD1
J: TRBJ1-4
V: TRBV10-2
DNA: TGCGCCAGCAGCGACAGGGGGTTAAGTAATGAAAAACTGTTTTTT
CDR3: CASSDRGLSNEKLFF

size: once
D: TRBD1
J: TRBJ1-2
V: TRBV4-2
DNA: TGTGCCAGCAGCCAAGGGCCCTCGGGACAGATCTATGGCTACACCTTC
CDR3: CASSQGPSGQIYGYTF

size: -
D: TRBD2
J: TRBJ2-1
V: TRBV6-5
DNA: TGTGCCAGCAGTTACTGGCCTAGCGGGAGCGACAATGAGCAGTTCTTC
CDR3: CASSYWPSGSDNEQFF